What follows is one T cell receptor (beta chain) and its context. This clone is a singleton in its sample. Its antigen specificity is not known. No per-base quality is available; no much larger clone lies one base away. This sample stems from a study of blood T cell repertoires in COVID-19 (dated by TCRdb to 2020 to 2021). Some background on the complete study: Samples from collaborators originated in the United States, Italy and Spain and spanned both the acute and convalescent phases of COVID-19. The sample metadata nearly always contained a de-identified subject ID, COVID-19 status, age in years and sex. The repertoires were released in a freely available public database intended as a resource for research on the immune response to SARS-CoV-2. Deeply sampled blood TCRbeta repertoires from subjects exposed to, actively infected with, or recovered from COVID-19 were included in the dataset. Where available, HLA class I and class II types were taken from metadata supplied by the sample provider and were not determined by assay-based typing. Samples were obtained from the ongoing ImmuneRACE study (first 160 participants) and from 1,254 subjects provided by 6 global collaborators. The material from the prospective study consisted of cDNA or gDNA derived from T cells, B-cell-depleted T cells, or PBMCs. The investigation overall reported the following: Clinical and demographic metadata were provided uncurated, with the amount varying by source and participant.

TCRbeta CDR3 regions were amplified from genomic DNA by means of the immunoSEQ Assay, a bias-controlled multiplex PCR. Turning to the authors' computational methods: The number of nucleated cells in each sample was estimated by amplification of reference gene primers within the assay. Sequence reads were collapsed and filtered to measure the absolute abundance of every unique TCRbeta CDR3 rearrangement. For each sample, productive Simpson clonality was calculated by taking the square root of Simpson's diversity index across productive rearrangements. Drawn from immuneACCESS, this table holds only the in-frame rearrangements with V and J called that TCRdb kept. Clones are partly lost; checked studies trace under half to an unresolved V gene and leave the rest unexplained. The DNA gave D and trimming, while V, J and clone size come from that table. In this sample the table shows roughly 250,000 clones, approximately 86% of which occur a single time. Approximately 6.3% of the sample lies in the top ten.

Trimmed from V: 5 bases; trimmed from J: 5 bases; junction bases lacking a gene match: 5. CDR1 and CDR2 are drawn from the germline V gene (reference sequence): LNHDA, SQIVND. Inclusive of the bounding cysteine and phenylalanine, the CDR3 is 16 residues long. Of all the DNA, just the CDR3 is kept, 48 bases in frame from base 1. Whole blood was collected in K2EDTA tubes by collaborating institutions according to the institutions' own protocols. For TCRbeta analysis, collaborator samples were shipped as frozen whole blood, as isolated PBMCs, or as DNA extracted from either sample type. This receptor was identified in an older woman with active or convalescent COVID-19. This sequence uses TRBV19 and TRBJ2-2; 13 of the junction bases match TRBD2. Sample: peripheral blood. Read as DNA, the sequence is TGTGCCAGTAGTTGGACTAGCGGGAGTGGGACCGGGGAGCTGTTTTTT. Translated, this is CASSWTSGSGTGELFF.